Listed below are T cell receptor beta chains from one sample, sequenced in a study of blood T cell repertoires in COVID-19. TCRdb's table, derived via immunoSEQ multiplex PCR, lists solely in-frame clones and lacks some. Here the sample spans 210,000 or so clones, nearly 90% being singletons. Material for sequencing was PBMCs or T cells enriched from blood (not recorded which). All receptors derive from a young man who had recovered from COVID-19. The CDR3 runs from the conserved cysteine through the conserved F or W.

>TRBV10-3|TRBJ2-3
CAIGGSTDTQYF
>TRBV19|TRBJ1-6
CASTDFQSSYNSPLHF
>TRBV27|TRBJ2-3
CASSLRRTGNTDTQYF
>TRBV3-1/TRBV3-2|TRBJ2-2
CASSQFRDRGTGGELFF
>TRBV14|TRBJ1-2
CASSQGLYGYTF
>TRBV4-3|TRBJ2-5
CASSQEGRNRETQYF
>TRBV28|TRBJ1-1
CASSQGAIEAFF
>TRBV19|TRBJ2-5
CASSIGPAGYQETQYF
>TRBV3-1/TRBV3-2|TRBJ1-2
CASSQEGSYGYTF
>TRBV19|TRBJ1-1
CASSIPSTGIRGAFF
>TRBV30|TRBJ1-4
CAWERGAGDEKLFF
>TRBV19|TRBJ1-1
CASSIHRAPGTGYTEAFF
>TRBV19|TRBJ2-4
CASSIIGQAGAKNIQYF
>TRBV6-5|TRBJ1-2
CASSYRGIYGYTF
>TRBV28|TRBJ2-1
CASSSGGGKYNEQFF
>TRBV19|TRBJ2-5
CASSARDSIRETQYF
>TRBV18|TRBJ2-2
CASSPTTGGFGELFF
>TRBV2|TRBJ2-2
CAGRNPLDTGELFF
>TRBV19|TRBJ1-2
CASSRTGQGNFHYGYTF
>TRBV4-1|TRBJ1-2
CASSRPTGPTNYGYTF
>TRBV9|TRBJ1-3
CASSVERGGNTIYF
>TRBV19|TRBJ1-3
CASRLGLSSGNTIYF
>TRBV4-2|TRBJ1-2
CASSQSGQGYGYTF
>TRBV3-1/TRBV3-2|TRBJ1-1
CASSQQRATEAFF
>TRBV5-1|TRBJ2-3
CASSLVQDTQYF
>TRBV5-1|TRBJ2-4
CASSLHPGPLAKNIQYF
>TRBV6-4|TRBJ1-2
CASSDSRGKNYGYTF
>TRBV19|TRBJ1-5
CASTEGTGRNQPQHF
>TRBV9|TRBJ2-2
CASSVGSGLAGVSGELFF
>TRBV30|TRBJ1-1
CAWNGGQGTAWNTEAFF
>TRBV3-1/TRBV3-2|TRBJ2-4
CASSPLLAGGGTKNIQYF
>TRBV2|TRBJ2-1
CASSEYSGSHISYNEQFF
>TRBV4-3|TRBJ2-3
CASSHPSGTRKGGTDTQYF
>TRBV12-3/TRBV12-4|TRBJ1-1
CASSPTGYTEAFF
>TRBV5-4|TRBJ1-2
CASGANYGYTF
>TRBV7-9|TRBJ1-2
CASSRLKTGIFAYTF
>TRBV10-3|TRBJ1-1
CAIRQGLYEDTEAFF
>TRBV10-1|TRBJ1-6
CASRDKAGQRSYNSPLHF
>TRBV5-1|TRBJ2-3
CASSLLSTDTQYF
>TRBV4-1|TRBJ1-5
CASNAGFNQPQHF
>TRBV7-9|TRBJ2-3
CASSPSGSTDTQYF
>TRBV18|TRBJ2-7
CASSPPSPGPGYEQYF
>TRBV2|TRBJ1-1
CASSENEVNEAFF
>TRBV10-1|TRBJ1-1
CASSEAGSEAFF
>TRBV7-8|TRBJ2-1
CASSDEGTSGGADHEQFF
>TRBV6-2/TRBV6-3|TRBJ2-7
CASSSGNSYEQYF
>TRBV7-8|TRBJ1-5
CASSPRGTGINQPQHF
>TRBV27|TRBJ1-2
CASSVTGNYGYTF